This T cell receptor (beta chain) was documented in a study of human T cells and chemical hapten exposure. It was from unfractionated whole blood that total RNA was extracted. TCRdb passed the 5' RACE reads through MiXCR, listing each CDR3 protein once. The sample yields under 150,000 distinct CDR3 sequences, approximately 20% seen once. This clonotype was counted only a few times. This sequence originates from a human donor in good health.

DNA for the CDR3: TGTGCCAGCAGCCCCCGGACGACTAGCGCTCAAGAGACCCAGTACTTC. Translated, it gives CASSPRTTSAQETQYF. This chain joins TRBV7-9 and TRBJ2-5; 8 bases align to TRBD2. Germline CDR1 reads SEHNR; CDR2 reads FQNEAQ (reference sequence). This CDR3 comprises 16 residues. V dropped 5 bases and J dropped 2; count of bases not matched to a gene: 10.